The 6 T cell receptor beta chains below all came from one sample that was sequenced in a study of shared clonotypes between healthy human individuals. Clones were read by immunoSEQ multiplex PCR, and TCRdb kept only the in-frame ones, dropping some. This sample has roughly 2.6 million clones, with approximately 92% found just once. The sequenced sample consisted of naive CD4+ T cells sorted from blood. The sample's subset: CD45RA+ positively selected. Every receptor here comes from a man aged 18 to 30 in good health.

This chain uses TRBV5-1 with TRBJ2-7; maybe TRBD1 (7 bases). Germline assignment: CDR1 SGHRS and CDR2 YFSETQ. The germline V and J ends were trimmed by 7 bases and 5 bases, with 22 bases remaining between them. The CDR3 totals 15 residues. Here the CDR3 reads CASGHLGAGGNEQYF. Written as DNA, the CDR3 is TGCGCCAGCGGTCACCTGGGGGCAGGGGGGAACGAGCAGTACTTC.

The chain links TRBV6-6 to TRBJ1-5, with D uncertain. Germline V gene lookup returns CDR1 MNHNY and CDR2 SVGAGI (reference sequence). The ends were cut back, 0 bases at V and 7 bases at J, with 7 bases in the middle. The CDR3 length is 13 residues. CDR3 bases: TGTGCCAGCAGTTACTCGTACGGCCAGCCCCAGCATTTT. Protein sequence: CASSYSYGQPQHF.

The chain links TRBV5-4 to TRBJ1-2, with a possible D match to TRBD1 (5 bases). The V end lost 0 bases, the J end lost 2 bases, and 8 bases lay between the germline ends. The CDR3 sequence is 14 residues long. CDR1 and CDR2 from the germline V gene are SGHNT and YYREEE (reference sequence). Written as DNA, the CDR3 is TGTGCCAGCAGCTTGGTGCAGGGAAACTATGGCTACACCTTC. Its protein product is CASSLVQGNYGYTF.

This rearrangement joins TRBV5-1 to TRBJ2-1; D is possibly TRBD1 (5 bases). V shed 5 bases and J shed 4 bases, with 13 bases lying between them. Germline V gene data show CDR1 as SGHRS and CDR2 as YFSETQ. The CDR3 loop spans 14 amino acids. The CDR3 loop reads CASRKGQMYNEQFF. As DNA, the CDR3 is TGCGCCAGCAGAAAGGGGCAGATGTACAATGAGCAGTTCTTC.

J is TRBJ2-5 and V is TRBV5-4, with D hard to call. Deletions cut 3 bases from V and 2 bases from J, with 8 bases between. The V gene's germline CDR1 is SGHNT and CDR2 YYREEE (reference sequence). The CDR3 loop spans 13 amino acids. The CDR3 nucleotides are TGTGCCAGCAGCTCGAGACTGCAAGAGACCCAGTACTTC. This gives the protein CASSSRLQETQYF.

Note on this clone: This specimen includes other DNA sequences encoding the same CDR3. The V gene is TRBV19, the J gene TRBJ1-3; D remains unclear. Germline CDR1 reads LNHDA; CDR2 reads SQIVND (reference sequence). This CDR3 region has 12 residues. V lost 7 bases to trimming and J lost 0 bases, with 4 bases between them. In DNA form, the CDR3 reads TGTGCCAGTACCGTCTCTGGAAACACCATATATTTT. Protein sequence: CASTVSGNTIYF.